The entry below gives a single TCR beta chain sequence along with its context. In the source study's methods: By means of reference gene primer amplification, nucleated cell counts were estimated. Repertoires were generated with immunoSEQ multiplex PCR, while TCRdb's copy carries only in-frame clones and drops some. That table is the source of V, J and clone size, and D and trimming were worked out from the DNA. The profile covers more than 300,000 clones, with roughly 90% appearing a single time and about 4.2% taken by the ten largest. CDR1 is MNHEY and CDR2 is SVGAGI in the germline V gene. V shed 4 bases and J 14 bases; nucleotides not matched to a gene: 10. There are 13 residues in the CDR3. These data originate in a study of blood T cell repertoires in COVID-19. A COVID-19 case had been met by exposed participants during the 2 weeks before study entry.

The sequencing input was PBMCs or T cells enriched from blood (not recorded which). The source is a woman in her 30s who had been exposed to COVID-19. The chain employs TRBV6-5 and TRBJ1-4; 7 bases are a match to TRBD1. CDR3 region: CASSSGQTSLLFF. The CDR3 DNA sequence: TGTGCCAGCAGTTCGGGACAGACCAGTTTGCTGTTTTTT.